This T cell receptor beta chain was recorded in a study of blood T cell repertoires in COVID-19. Germline V gene lookup returns CDR1 MNHEY and CDR2 SVGEGT. Unmatched junction bases numbered 2, after V lost 6 bases and J lost 6 bases. This CDR3 contains 12 residues. This clone was seen once. Per the original data handling: Reference gene primer amplification yielded estimated nucleated cell counts. TCRdb keeps only in-frame clones here, not all; method: immunoSEQ multiplex PCR. From that table come the V and J calls and clone size; the DNA was used to work out D and trimming. The profile covers 40,000 to 45,000 clones, with about 85% appearing a single time and approximately 4.6% taken by the ten largest.

This receptor was identified in a man between 60 and 70 years old with acute or convalescent COVID-19. Sequenced input: peripheral blood. This chain joins TRBV6-2 or TRBV6-3 and TRBJ2-3; TRBD2 matches 8 bases. CDR3 residues: CASSGGGDTQYF. The CDR3 DNA is TGTGCCAGCAGCGGCGGGGGGGATACGCAGTATTTT.